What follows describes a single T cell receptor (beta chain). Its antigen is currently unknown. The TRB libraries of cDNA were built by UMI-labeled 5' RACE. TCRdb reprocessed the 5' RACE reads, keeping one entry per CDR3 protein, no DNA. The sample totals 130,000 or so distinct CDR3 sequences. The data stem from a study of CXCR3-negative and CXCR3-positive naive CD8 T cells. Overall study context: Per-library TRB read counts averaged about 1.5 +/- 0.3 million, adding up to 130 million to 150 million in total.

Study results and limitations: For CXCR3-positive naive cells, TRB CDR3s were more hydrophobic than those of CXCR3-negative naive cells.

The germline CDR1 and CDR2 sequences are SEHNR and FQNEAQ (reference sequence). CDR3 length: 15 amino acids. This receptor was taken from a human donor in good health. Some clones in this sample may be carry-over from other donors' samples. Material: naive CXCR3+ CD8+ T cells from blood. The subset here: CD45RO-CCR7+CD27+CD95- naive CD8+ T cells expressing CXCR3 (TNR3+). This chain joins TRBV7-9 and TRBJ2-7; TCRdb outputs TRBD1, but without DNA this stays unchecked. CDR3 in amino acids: CASSGGGSHRYEQYF.